The T cell receptor beta chain under discussion was sequenced for a study of blood T cell repertoires in COVID-19. Study as a whole: Samples of COVID-19 (acute and convalescent) were obtained from the United States, Italy and Spain. The cDNA or gDNA used as material had been derived from T cells, B-cell-depleted T cells, or PBMCs.

Only in-frame clones appear in the TCRdb table, and some are missing; sequencing was by immunoSEQ multiplex PCR. The table has approximately 85,000 clones, about nine tenths seen once. The CDR3 runs to 20 residues. V gave up 9 bases and J gave up 3 bases, with 36 bases separating them. Germline V gives CDR1 LGHDT, CDR2 YNNKEL (reference sequence). Sequencing was done on a sample of peripheral blood. The receptor was derived from a woman aged 45-59 years with active or convalescent COVID-19. The chain has TRBV3-1 (or the pseudogene TRBV3-2) and TRBJ2-7; D possibly corresponds to TRBD2 (5 bases). The CDR3 region has the DNA TGTGCCAGGCCCTCCCCGGGAAGACGGTGGAATCCGCCTATAGACTACGAGCAGTACTTC. Encoded protein: CARPSPGRRWNPPIDYEQYF.